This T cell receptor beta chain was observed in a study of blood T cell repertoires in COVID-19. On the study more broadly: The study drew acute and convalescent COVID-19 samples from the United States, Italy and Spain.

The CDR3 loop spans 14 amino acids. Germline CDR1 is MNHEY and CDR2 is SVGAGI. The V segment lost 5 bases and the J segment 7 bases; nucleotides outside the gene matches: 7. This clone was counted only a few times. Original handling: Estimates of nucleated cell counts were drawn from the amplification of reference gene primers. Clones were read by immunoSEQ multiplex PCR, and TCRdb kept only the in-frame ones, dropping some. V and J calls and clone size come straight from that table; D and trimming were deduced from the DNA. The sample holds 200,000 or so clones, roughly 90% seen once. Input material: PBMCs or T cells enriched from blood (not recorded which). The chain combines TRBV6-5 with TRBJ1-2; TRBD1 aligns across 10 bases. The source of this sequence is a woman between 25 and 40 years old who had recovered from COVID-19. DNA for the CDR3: TGTGCCAGCAGTAGACTTGGGACAGGGGTTGGCTACACCTTC. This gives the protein CASSRLGTGVGYTF.